This T cell receptor beta chain was identified during a study of blood T cell repertoires in COVID-19. At the level of the study: Sources were T cells, B-cell-depleted T cells, or PBMCs; the material itself was cDNA or gDNA.

Libraries were prepared by immunoSEQ multiplex PCR; TCRdb keeps only in-frame clonotypes and omits some of them. The table has 200,000 to 250,000 clones, approximately 84% seen once. The CDR3 loop spans 13 amino acids. CDR1 and CDR2 (germline): MDHEN, SYDVKM. Trimming removed 5 bases from V and 3 bases from J; junction bases left unmatched: 3. Sequenced sample: PBMCs or T cells enriched from blood (not recorded which). The receptor's source is a man in his forties or fifties who had recovered from COVID-19. The V and J genes are TRBV28 and TRBJ1-2, with 7 bases aligning to TRBD1. CDR3 sequence reads: CASSNGQDYGYTF. The CDR3 DNA sequence: TGTGCCAGCAGTAATGGACAGGACTATGGCTACACCTTC.